This record looks at one T cell receptor beta chain sequence and its context. Through a sample-barcoded 5' primer and a J-beta primer mix, a second PCR was run for roughly 7 to 11 cycles. A template-switch adaptor containing 12 random nucleotides labeled each cDNA molecule. Each CDR3 protein gets one entry after TCRdb re-called the 5' RACE reads with MiXCR. The sample contains about 280,000 distinct CDR3 sequences, roughly 26% of which appear only once. The data stem from a study of blood T cells in healthy people across ages. Healthy Russian Caucasian donors spanned ages about 6 to 95 years. The TCR originated in a woman in her sixties or seventies in good health. Sequencing used blood.

CDR3 nucleotides: TGTGCCAGCACACTCCAACTAGCGGGTAGATACGAGCAGTACTTC. Translated, it gives CASTLQLAGRYEQYF. This chain links TRBV6-6 with TRBJ2-7, with 9 positions matching TRBD2. The V gene's germline CDR1 is MNHNY and CDR2 SVGAGI (reference sequence). The CDR3 runs to 15 residues. The V gene end was trimmed by 7 bases and the J gene end by 4 bases; junction bases not matched to a gene: 11.